This TCR beta chain was documented in a study of lymphopenia after photon versus proton radiotherapy. As for this clone: Its cognate antigen is unknown.

CDR1 is SGHTA and CDR2 is FQGTGA in the germline V gene. The V and J ends lost 4 bases and 2 bases respectively, with 7 bases between them. There are 13 residues in the CDR3. Clones were read by immunoSEQ multiplex PCR, and TCRdb kept only the in-frame ones, dropping some. The repertoire holds more than 20,000 clones, with around 86% as singletons. Study results and limitations: Relative stability marked proton patients; photon patients lost diversity and naive cells. Oligoclonal CD8+ Temra expansion after nadir drove photon patients' diversity drop.

This clonotype was sampled from a woman aged 45-60 years with pancreatic cancer. The chain is built from TRBV7-3 and TRBJ2-3; D unresolved. Material: peripheral blood, obtained from a patient treated with photon-based radiotherapy. DNA of the CDR3: TGTGCCAGCAGCTCCCAAACCACAGATACGCAGTATTTT. It specifies CASSSQTTDTQYF.